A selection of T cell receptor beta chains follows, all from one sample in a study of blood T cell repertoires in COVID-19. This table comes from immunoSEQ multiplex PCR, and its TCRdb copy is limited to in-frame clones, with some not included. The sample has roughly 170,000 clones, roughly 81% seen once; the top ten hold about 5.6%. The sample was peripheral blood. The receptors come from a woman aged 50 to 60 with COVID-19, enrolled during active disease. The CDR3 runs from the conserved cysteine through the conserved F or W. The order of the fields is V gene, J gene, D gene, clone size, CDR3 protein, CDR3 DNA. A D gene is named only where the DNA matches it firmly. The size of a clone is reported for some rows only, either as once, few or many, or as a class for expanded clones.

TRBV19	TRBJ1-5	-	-	CASRAGRDVNQPQHF	TGTGCCAGTAGGGCTGGCAGGGATGTCAATCAGCCCCAGCATTTT
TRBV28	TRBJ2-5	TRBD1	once	CASSLTGGLETQYF	TGTGCCAGCAGTTTGACAGGGGGCTTGGAGACCCAGTACTTC
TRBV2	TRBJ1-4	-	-	CASIKEGGLLASNEKLFF	TGTGCCAGCATCAAAGAGGGTGGACTCTTAGCCTCTAATGAAAAACTGTTTTTT
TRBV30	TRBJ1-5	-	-	CAWRIGQGSQPQHF	TGTGCCTGGAGAATTGGTCAGGGGAGTCAGCCCCAGCATTTT
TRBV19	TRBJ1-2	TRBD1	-	CASRPTTGGEYGYTF	TGTGCCAGCCGGCCCACGACAGGGGGCGAATATGGCTACACCTTC
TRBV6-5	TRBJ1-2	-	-	CASSYTPGDYGYTF	TGTGCCAGCAGTTACACCCCGGGTGACTATGGCTACACCTTC
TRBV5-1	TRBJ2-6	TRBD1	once	CASGSGTASGANVLTF	TGCGCCAGCGGTTCCGGGACAGCCTCTGGGGCCAACGTCCTGACTTTC
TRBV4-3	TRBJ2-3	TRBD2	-	CASSPLAGGGTDTQYF	TGCGCCAGCAGCCCATTAGCGGGGGGGGGAACAGATACGCAGTATTTT
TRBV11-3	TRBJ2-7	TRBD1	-	CASSTKTWTGQYF	TGTGCCAGCAGCACGAAGACCTGGACAGGGCAGTACTTC
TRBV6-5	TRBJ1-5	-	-	CASGLGGNQPQHF	TGTGCCAGCGGACTTGGCGGCAATCAGCCCCAGCATTTT
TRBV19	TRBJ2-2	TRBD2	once	CASSIDSGGAFGELFF	TGTGCCAGTAGTATAGATAGCGGGGGGGCGTTCGGGGAGCTGTTTTTT
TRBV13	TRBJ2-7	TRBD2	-	CASSLGGGGPTYEQYF	TGTGCCAGCAGCTTAGGGGGCGGGGGGCCCACCTACGAGCAGTACTTC
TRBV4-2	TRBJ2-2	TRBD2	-	CASSRRLAGGPSGELFF	TGTGCCAGCAGCCGTCGACTAGCGGGGGGGCCTTCCGGGGAGCTGTTTTTT
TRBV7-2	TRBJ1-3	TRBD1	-	CASSLVTGAFLGRNTIYF	TGTGCCAGCAGCTTAGTTACAGGGGCCTTCTTAGGGAGAAACACCATATATTTT
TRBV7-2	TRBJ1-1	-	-	CASSKQGGDTEAFF	TGTGCCAGCAGCAAACAGGGCGGCGACACTGAAGCTTTCTTT
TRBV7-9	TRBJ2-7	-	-	CASSPKESVPYEQYF	TGTGCCAGCAGCCCTAAGGAGTCAGTCCCATACGAGCAGTACTTC
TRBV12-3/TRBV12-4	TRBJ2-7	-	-	CASSSTIYEQYF	TGTGCCAGCAGTTCGACTATTTACGAGCAGTACTTC
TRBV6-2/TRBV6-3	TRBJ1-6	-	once	CASSYEVFSPLHF	TGTGCCAGCAGTTACGAGGTTTTCTCACCCCTCCACTTT
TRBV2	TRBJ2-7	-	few	CASTYRQEQYF	TGTGCCAGCACCTACAGGCAAGAGCAGTACTTC
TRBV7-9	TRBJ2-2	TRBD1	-	CASSFPRQGETGELFF	TGTGCCAGCAGCTTCCCTAGACAGGGAGAGACCGGGGAGCTGTTTTTT
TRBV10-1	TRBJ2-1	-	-	CASSESGTGNNEQFF	TGCGCCAGCAGTGAAAGTGGTACAGGGAACAATGAGCAGTTCTTC
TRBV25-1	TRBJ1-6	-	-	CASSDIDRIGPLHF	TGTGCCAGCAGTGATATAGACAGGATCGGTCCCCTCCACTTT
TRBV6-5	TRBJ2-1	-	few	CASIPGPLSYNEQFF	TGTGCCAGCATCCCAGGGCCCCTCTCCTACAATGAGCAGTTCTTC
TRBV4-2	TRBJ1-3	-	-	CASSQEEGIVGNTIYF	TGTGCCAGCAGCCAAGAGGAGGGGATAGTAGGAAACACCATATATTTT
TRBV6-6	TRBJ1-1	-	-	CASRQVNTEAFF	TGTGCCAGCAGACAGGTGAACACTGAAGCTTTCTTT
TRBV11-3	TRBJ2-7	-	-	CASSLQGSTYEQYF	TGTGCCAGCAGCTTACAGGGTTCTACCTACGAGCAGTACTTC
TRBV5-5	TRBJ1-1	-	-	CASSLALRNTEAFF	TGTGCCAGCAGCTTGGCTCTCAGGAACACTGAAGCTTTCTTT
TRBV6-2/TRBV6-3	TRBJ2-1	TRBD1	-	CASSSGDRDYNEQFF	TGTGCCAGCAGTTCCGGGGACAGGGACTACAATGAGCAGTTCTTC
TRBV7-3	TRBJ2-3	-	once	CASSLWGGSDTQYF	TGTGCCAGCAGCCTTTGGGGGGGCTCAGATACGCAGTATTTT
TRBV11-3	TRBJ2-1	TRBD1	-	CASSSGTVYDEQFF	TGTGCCAGCAGCTCGGGGACAGTTTATGATGAGCAGTTCTTC
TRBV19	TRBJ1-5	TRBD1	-	CASRPPGRGYDQPQHF	TGTGCCAGTAGGCCCCCGGGCAGGGGGTATGATCAGCCCCAGCATTTT
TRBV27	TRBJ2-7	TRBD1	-	CASSLKWTGTYEQYF	TGTGCCAGCAGTCTCAAATGGACAGGGACCTACGAGCAGTACTTC
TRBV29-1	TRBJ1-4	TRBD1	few	CSAERDSGEKLFF	TGCAGCGCCGAGAGGGACAGTGGCGAAAAACTGTTTTTT
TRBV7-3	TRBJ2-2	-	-	CASSPTDRSGELFF	TGTGCCAGCAGCCCCACCGACAGATCCGGGGAGCTGTTTTTT
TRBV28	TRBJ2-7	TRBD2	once	CASTPPTGGGYEQYF	TGTGCCAGCACCCCCCCCACTGGGGGGGGATACGAGCAGTACTTC
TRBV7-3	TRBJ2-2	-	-	CVSSPGGSDGELFF	TGTGTCAGCAGCCCCGGTGGGAGCGACGGGGAGCTGTTTTTT
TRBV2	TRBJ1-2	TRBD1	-	CASSTGDHGYTF	TGTGCCAGCAGCACAGGGGATCATGGCTACACCTTC
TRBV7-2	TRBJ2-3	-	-	CASSLGLAADTQYF	TGTGCCAGCAGCTTAGGACTGGCGGCGGATACGCAGTATTTT
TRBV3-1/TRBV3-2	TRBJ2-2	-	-	CASSQVQWVSGTGELFF	TGTGCCAGCAGCCAAGTTCAATGGGTTAGCGGCACCGGGGAGCTGTTTTTT
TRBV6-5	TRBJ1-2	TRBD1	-	CASSYSDRGRGDGYTF	TGTGCCAGCAGTTACTCTGACAGGGGGCGAGGAGATGGCTACACCTTC
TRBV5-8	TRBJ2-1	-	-	CASSLEGNEQFF	TGTGCCAGCAGCTTGGAGGGGAATGAGCAGTTCTTC
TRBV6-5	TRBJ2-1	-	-	CASRLLGGNEQFF	TGTGCCAGCAGACTACTAGGCGGCAATGAGCAGTTCTTC
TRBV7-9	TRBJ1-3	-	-	CASWDISGNTIYF	TGTGCCAGCTGGGACATTTCGGGAAACACCATATATTTT
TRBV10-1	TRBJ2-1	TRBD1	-	CASSESTRQGDYNEQFF	TGCGCCAGCAGTGAGTCGACTCGACAGGGGGACTACAATGAGCAGTTCTTC
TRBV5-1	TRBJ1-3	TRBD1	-	CASSLAGTGYGNTIYF	TGCGCCAGCAGCTTGGCCGGGACAGGCTATGGAAACACCATATATTTT
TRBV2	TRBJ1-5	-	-	CASRGNRGNQPQHF	TGTGCCAGCAGGGGGAACAGGGGCAATCAGCCCCAGCATTTT
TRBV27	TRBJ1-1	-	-	CASKPTGRGAFF	TGTGCCAGCAAACCTACAGGGAGAGGGGCTTTCTTT